These 29 T cell receptor beta chains came from one sample sequenced in a study of blood T cell repertoires in COVID-19. Profiled with immunoSEQ multiplex PCR; TCRdb holds only in-frame clones, not every one. The sample holds 120,000 to 150,000 clones, 76% seen once. Sample: peripheral blood. The receptors stem from a man in his sixties with acute or convalescent COVID-19.

The V call is TRBV28, the J call TRBJ1-6, with D perhaps matching TRBD1 (6 bases). Germline V gives CDR1 MDHEN, CDR2 SYDVKM. The V end was cut by 5 bases, the J end by 2 bases, with 10 bases between. The CDR3 has 15 amino acids. CDR3 bases: TGTGCCAGCAGTCCTGGACAGACCTATAATTCACCCCTCCACTTT. Translating gives CASSPGQTYNSPLHF.

This clone is judged medium-sized. The chain combines TRBV11-2 with TRBJ2-7; TRBD2 matches 9 bases. The CDR3 has 14 residues. V gave up 3 bases and J gave up 3 bases; unmatched junction bases: 3. The germline V gene encodes CDR1 SGHAT and CDR2 FQNNGV. CDR3 sequence reads: CASSLTSGYYEQYF. DNA for the CDR3: TGTGCCAGCAGCTTGACTAGCGGTTACTACGAGCAGTACTTC.

V and J are TRBV4-1 and TRBJ2-5; 9 bases are a match to TRBD2. The CDR3 length is 14 residues. The germline V gene encodes CDR1 MGHRA and CDR2 YSYEKL. Trimming took 2 bases from V and 7 from J; bases not matched to a gene: 5. The CDR3: CASSQSGRTGTQYF. DNA of the CDR3: TGCGCCAGCAGCCAAAGCGGGAGGACAGGGACCCAGTACTTC.

The J gene is TRBJ2-4, the V gene TRBV24-1, with D maybe TRBD2 (6 bases). Germline V lookup: CDR1 KGHDR, CDR2 SFDVKD. The V end lost 2 bases, the J end lost 8 bases, and 12 bases lay between the germline ends. This CDR3 has 14 residues. CDR3 in DNA: TGTGCCACCAGTGATTCGACTAGGTCCGACATTCAGTACTTC. Protein: CATSDSTRSDIQYF.

In its sample, this clone was seen once. The chain couples TRBV9 to TRBJ2-7, with TRBD2 matching over 11 bases. J gave up 0 bases and V 3 bases, and 5 bases lay outside the gene matches. The CDR3 extends over 16 amino acids. Germline V gene lookup returns CDR1 SGDLS and CDR2 YYNGEE. The CDR3 here is CASSAGGTSGSYEQYF. For the CDR3, the DNA is TGTGCCAGCAGCGCCGGGGGGACTAGCGGCTCCTACGAGCAGTACTTC.

The chain employs TRBV11-3 and TRBJ2-7; possibly TRBD2 for D (5 bases). Per the germline V gene, CDR1 is SGHNT and CDR2 is YENEEA. The CDR3 extends over 13 amino acids. V lost 0 bases, J lost 4 bases, and 7 bases lay in between. The CDR3 loop reads CASSLDPGYEQYF. DNA for the CDR3: TGTGCCAGCAGCTTAGACCCGGGGTACGAGCAGTACTTC. The full variable domain, in which reference TRBV11-3 and TRBJ2-7 provide the parts outside the CDR3, is EAGVVQSPRYKIIEKKQPVAFWCNPISGHNTLYWYLQNLGQGPELLIRYENEEAVDDSQLPKDRFSAERLKGVDSTLKIQPAELGDSAVYLCASSLDPGYEQYFGPGTRLTVT.

The chain employs TRBV15 and TRBJ2-7; TRBD1 might be the D (6 bases). The CDR3 totals 14 residues. CDR1 is LNHNV, CDR2 YYDKDF, per germline (reference sequence). The germline V and J ends were trimmed by 0 bases and 2 bases, with 8 bases remaining between them. CDR3 DNA: TGTGCCACCAGCAGAGACAGGGGACCCTACGAGCAGTACTTC. This gives the protein CATSRDRGPYEQYF.

This chain uses TRBV7-9 with TRBJ2-7, with a weak D call TRBD2 (6 bases). Trimming left V 8 bases short and J 0 bases short, with 17 bases between. Germline V gene data show CDR1 as SEHNR and CDR2 as FQNEAQ (reference sequence). The CDR3 contains 15 residues. The CDR3 here is CASGPRDGSSYEQYF. The CDR3 nucleotides read TGTGCCAGCGGGCCGCGGGACGGGTCCTCCTACGAGCAGTACTTC. The variable domain in full, completed from reference TRBV7-9 and TRBJ2-7, reads DTGVSQNPRHKITKRGQNVTFRCDPISEHNRLYWYRQTLGQGPEFLTYFQNEAQLEKSRLLSDRFSAERPKGSFSTLEIQRTEQGDSAMYLCASGPRDGSSYEQYFGPGTRLTVT.

There are many counts of this clone. This rearrangement joins TRBV7-8 to TRBJ2-1; 10 nucleotides agree with TRBD2. The germline gives CDR1 SGHVS, CDR2 FQNEAQ. CDR3 size: 15 residues. Trimming at V came to 4 bases and at J to 7 bases, leaving 7 bases not matched to a gene. CDR3 in amino acids: CASSSGLAISNEQFF. The CDR3 DNA follows: TGTGCCAGCAGCTCGGGACTAGCGATCAGTAATGAGCAGTTCTTC.

This chain's CDR3 is CASSLEGQSSEAFF. CDR3 coding DNA: TGCGCCAGCAGCTTAGAAGGACAGTCATCTGAAGCTTTCTTT. The chain couples TRBV5-1 to TRBJ1-1; D possibly corresponds to TRBD1 (6 bases). The V gene lost 2 bases and the J gene lost 6 bases, with 14 bases spanning the gap. In germline, CDR1 is SGHRS, CDR2 YFSETQ. The length of the CDR3 is 14 residues.

The chain employs TRBV18 and TRBJ2-3, with 12 bases identical to TRBD2. With V trimmed by 2 bases and J by 0 bases, 6 bases remained unmatched. Germline CDR1 reads KGHSH; CDR2 reads LQKENI. The CDR3 consists of 18 residues. The CDR3 nucleotides read TGTGCCAGCTCACCAACTAGCGGGAGGTCTACTAGCACAGATACGCAGTATTTT. Translated: CASSPTSGRSTSTDTQYF.

The chain carries TRBV6-1 and TRBJ2-1; TRBD2 matches 10 bases. V shed 1 base and J 10 bases; nucleotides not matched to a gene: 7. CDR1 MNHNS and CDR2 SASEGT come from the germline V gene. This CDR3 has 15 amino acids. The CDR3 coding sequence is TGTGCCAGCAGTGAAGGAGTAGCGGGAGGAAGCGAGCAGTTCTTC. Protein: CASSEGVAGGSEQFF.

The V gene is TRBV19, the J gene TRBJ2-5; D perhaps matches TRBD2 (6 bases). The CDR3 totals 14 residues. Looked up from germline, CDR1 is LNHDA and CDR2 is SQIVND (reference sequence). V was shortened by 6 bases and J by 3 bases, with 14 bases between the two germline ends. This CDR3 is CASSMGDSKETQYF. CDR3 DNA: TGTGCCAGTAGCATGGGGGACTCAAAAGAGACCCAGTACTTC.

This clone appeared a few times. The V and J genes are TRBV9 and TRBJ2-1; possibly TRBD2 for D (6 bases). Trimming took 3 bases from V and 8 from J, leaving 15 bases between them. Germline assignment: CDR1 SGDLS and CDR2 YYNGEE. The CDR3 extends over 14 amino acids. CDR3 sequence: CASSARTTADEQFF. CDR3 DNA sequence: TGTGCCAGCAGCGCGCGGACTACTGCGGATGAGCAGTTCTTC.

The chain uses TRBV19 and TRBJ1-1; TRBD1 agrees at 7 bases. The germline gives CDR1 LNHDA, CDR2 SQIVND (reference sequence). With V trimmed by 6 bases and J by 3 bases, 7 bases remained unmatched. This CDR3 spans 14 amino acids. The CDR3 DNA follows: TGTGCCAGTAGCATCCGGGACAGACACACTGAAGCTTTCTTT. Amino acid sequence: CASSIRDRHTEAFF. The full variable domain, completed using reference TRBV19 and TRBJ1-1, is DGGITQSPKYLFRKEGQNVTLSCEQNLNHDAMYWYRQDPGQGLRLIYYSQIVNDFQKGDIAEGYSVSREKKESFPLTVTSAQKNPTAFYLCASSIRDRHTEAFFGQGTRLTVV.

This clone has more than one count but fewer than ten. This chain uses TRBV27 with TRBJ1-1; 7 bases map to TRBD1. Unmatched junction bases numbered 10, after V lost 5 bases and J lost 4 bases. The CDR3 is made up of 15 amino acids. Germline CDR1 MNHEY, CDR2 SMNVEV (reference sequence). The CDR3 region is CASSLNRGGSTEAFF. The CDR3 bases are TGTGCCAGCAGTCTAAACAGGGGAGGAAGCACTGAAGCTTTCTTT.

The V call is TRBV6-1, the J call TRBJ1-2; D might be TRBD1 (6 bases). Trimming left V 0 bases short and J 2 bases short, with 10 bases between. CDR1 is MNHNS and CDR2 is SASEGT in the germline V gene. The CDR3 covers 15 residues. DNA for the CDR3: TGTGCCAGCAGTGAAGCCGGGACATCCAACTATGGCTACACCTTC. It yields the protein CASSEAGTSNYGYTF.

This chain joins TRBV13 and TRBJ2-7, with 12 bases lining up with TRBD2. J gave up 2 bases and V 0 bases, and 5 bases lay outside the gene matches. Germline V gene data show CDR1 as PRHDT and CDR2 as FYEKMQ (reference sequence). The CDR3 has 17 amino acids. DNA of the CDR3: TGTGCCAGCAGCTTAGGCCTAGCGGGAGGGGAAACCTACGAGCAGTACTTC. Protein product: CASSLGLAGGETYEQYF.

This chain uses TRBV18 with TRBJ1-1, with 7 nucleotides matching TRBD1. The CDR3 contains 15 residues. CDR1 and CDR2 (germline): KGHSH, LQKENI. V lost 4 bases and J lost 1; bases outside the gene matches: 6. Here the CDR3 DNA reads TGTGCCAGCTCACAAACAGGGGTTCCGAACACTGAAGCTTTCTTT. Protein sequence: CASSQTGVPNTEAFF.

This clone has a handful of counts. V gene TRBV14 combines with J gene TRBJ2-1, with D possibly TRBD2 on 6 matching bases. Trimming stripped 4 bases from V and 6 bases from J, with 19 bases between. CDR3 size: 16 residues. Germline V lookup: CDR1 SGHDN, CDR2 FVKESK. The CDR3 reads CASSRFKGLLGNEQFF. The CDR3, as DNA: TGTGCCAGCAGCCGCTTCAAGGGACTCCTGGGCAATGAGCAGTTCTTC.

A remark on this clone: The same CDR3 is also encoded by other DNA sequences in this sample. The rearrangement links TRBV6-1 to TRBJ2-5, with a tentative D call TRBD1 (6 bases). The germline CDR1 and CDR2 sequences are MNHNS and SASEGT. This CDR3 region has 13 residues. Trimming shortened V by 3 bases and J by 2 bases, and 7 bases separated the two germline ends. As DNA, the CDR3 is TGTGCCAGCAGTGATGGACAGCAAGAGACCCAGTACTTC. Translation gives CASSDGQQETQYF.

The V gene is TRBV7-9, the J gene TRBJ1-5; no definite D call. The CDR3 extends over 15 amino acids. Germline-derived CDR1 and CDR2 are SEHNR and FQNEAQ (reference sequence). Trimming stripped 1 base from V and 1 base from J, with 8 bases between. The CDR3 region is CASSLVEGSNQPQHF. The CDR3 coding sequence is TGTGCCAGCAGCTTAGTTGAGGGAAGCAATCAGCCCCAGCATTTT.

The chain has TRBV9 and TRBJ1-4, with D hard to call. V shed 3 bases and J shed 8 bases, with 14 bases lying between them. CDR3 length: 14 amino acids. CDR1 is SGDLS and CDR2 is YYNGEE in the germline V gene. This CDR3 is CASSASQVSEKLFF. In DNA, the CDR3 is TGTGCCAGCAGCGCCTCTCAGGTCTCGGAAAAACTGTTTTTT.

The V gene is TRBV6-6, the J gene TRBJ2-1; 14 bases fit TRBD2. Germline V lookup: CDR1 MNHNY, CDR2 SVGAGI (reference sequence). The length of the CDR3 is 16 residues. V lost 1 base and J lost 8; bases outside the gene matches: 4. The CDR3 sequence: CASSYFGTSGSYEQFF. The CDR3 DNA sequence: TGTGCCAGCAGTTACTTCGGGACTAGCGGGAGCTATGAGCAGTTCTTC.

This sequence joins TRBV5-1 and TRBJ2-5; 9 bases fit TRBD1. This CDR3 has 16 amino acids. The V gene's germline CDR1 is SGHRS and CDR2 YFSETQ. V was clipped by 0 bases and J by 1 base; unmatched bases: 4. The CDR3 spells CASSLDGTGIQETQYF. In DNA form, the CDR3 reads TGCGCCAGCAGCTTGGATGGGACAGGGATCCAAGAGACCCAGTACTTC. The full variable domain, with the rest looked up from reference TRBV5-1 and TRBJ2-5, is KAGVTQTPRYLIKTRGQQVTLSCSPISGHRSVSWYQQTPGQGLQFLFEYFSETQRNKGNFPGRFSGRQFSNSRSEMNVSTLELGDSALYLCASSLDGTGIQETQYFGPGTRLLVL.

A few counts support this clone. This chain connects TRBV10-3 to TRBJ1-2; 8 bases agree with TRBD1. The CDR3 extends over 14 amino acids. Germline V CDR1 and CDR2: ENHRY, SYGVKD. The V gene end was trimmed by 5 bases and the J gene end by 3 bases; junction bases not matched to a gene: 5. CDR3 in DNA: TGTGCCATCAGTCCAAACAGGGGGGACTATGGCTACACCTTC. Translated: CAISPNRGDYGYTF.

The V gene is TRBV6-5, the J gene TRBJ2-3; 7 bases are shared with TRBD2. CDR1 is MNHEY, CDR2 SVGAGI, per germline. The CDR3 totals 14 residues. V was clipped by 4 bases and J by 1 base; unmatched bases: 2. CDR3 DNA sequence: TGTGCCAGCAGTTTCCGGGAGGGCACAGATACGCAGTATTTT. Protein product: CASSFREGTDTQYF.

V usage is TRBV2 and J usage is TRBJ2-5, with a tentative D call TRBD1 (5 bases). The germline V and J ends were trimmed by 5 bases and 4 bases, with 14 bases remaining between them. The CDR3 length is 14 residues. Germline CDR1 reads SNHLY; CDR2 reads FYNNEI. CDR3 region: CASSKGLVGETQYF. CDR3 in DNA: TGTGCCAGCAGTAAGGGGCTGGTCGGAGAGACCCAGTACTTC.

V usage is TRBV27 and J usage is TRBJ2-7, with 8 bases that match TRBD2. Germline V gene data show CDR1 as MNHEY and CDR2 as SMNVEV (reference sequence). The V gene end was trimmed by 8 bases and the J gene end by 2 bases; junction bases not matched to a gene: 11. CDR3 size: 15 residues. The DNA of the CDR3 is TGTGCCAGCCGCGAGAGCGGGAGAGGGGCCTACGAGCAGTACTTC. This encodes CASRESGRGAYEQYF.